The sample holds a few counts of the clone carrying this TCR beta chain. Its antigen is still unknown. Via MiXCR, TCRdb re-called the RT-PCR reads, giving one row per CDR3 protein. This table holds about 500,000 distinct CDR3 sequences, 15% to 20% found once. This sample is drawn from a study of response to subunit inactivated influenza vaccine. Study-level findings and limits: Each seasonal flu vaccination may recruit only limited new T cells, authors suggested.

The germline V gene has CDR1 ENHRY and CDR2 SYGVKD. The ends lost 3 bases at V and 2 bases at J; junction bases unmatched: 12. The CDR3 consists of 17 residues. The chain combines TRBV10-3 with TRBJ2-5; 7 positions match TRBD2. The specimen comprised CD4+ T cells sorted from PBMCs, sampled around 25 months after vaccination. The receptor was isolated from a man aged 50-75 years who received an inactivated influenza vaccine. The CDR3 reads CAISDISGGGFQETQYF. The CDR3 DNA reads TGTGCCATCAGTGACATTTCGGGGGGAGGGTTTCAAGAGACCCAGTACTTC.